The rows below give T cell receptor beta chains drawn from one sample of a study of identical twins. TCRdb fed the 5' RACE reads into MiXCR, producing one record per CDR3 protein. This sample carries about 520,000 distinct CDR3 sequences, 20% to 25% of them seen once, and the ten largest clones take around 0.9%. These data are also associated with another study on T cells expressing NK-cell markers.

Sequencing was done on a sample of CD4+ T cells sorted from blood. These receptors all come from a woman aged 18-35 years in good health. Both conserved end residues are part of each CDR3. A D gene is named only where the DNA matches it firmly. A clone size is listed for some rows: how often the clone was seen (once, few, many), or a class if it is expanded.

abundance | j_gene | v_gene | d_gene | CDR3nt | CDR3aa
few | TRBJ1-5 | TRBV6-2/TRBV6-3 | . | TGTGCCAGCAGTTACGGAGGGATGAATCAGCCCCAGCATTTT | CASSYGGMNQPQHF
. | TRBJ2-1 | TRBV3-1 | TRBD2 | TGTGCCAGCAGCCAAGTTGCGGGGGACCTAGAGCAGTTCTTC | CASSQVAGDLEQFF
. | TRBJ2-3 | TRBV20-1 | TRBD2 | TGCAGTGCTAGATCCGGGCGGACTAGCGCTTGGGCAGATACGCAGTATTTT | CSARSGRTSAWADTQYF
. | TRBJ1-1 | TRBV5-1 | . | TGCGCCAGCAGCCCGCCCCGGGGGAGGAACACTGAAGCTTTCTTT | CASSPPRGRNTEAFF
few | TRBJ2-7 | TRBV24-1 | TRBD2 | TGTGCCACCACCTACGGACTAGCGGGAGGGCCGCGGTACGAGCAGTACTTC | CATTYGLAGGPRYEQYF
few | TRBJ1-2 | TRBV9 | TRBD1 | TGTGCCAGCAGCGTAGGTGGGACAGAGAACCGGGGCTACACCTTC | CASSVGGTENRGYTF
. | TRBJ2-7 | TRBV20-1 | . | TGCAGTGCTAAACGGGAAAGTCACGAGCAGTACTTC | CSAKRESHEQYF
few | TRBJ1-1 | TRBV20-1 | . | TGCAGTGCTAGAGAAGACTTCCCTCGGACTGAAGCTTTCTTT | CSAREDFPRTEAFF
. | TRBJ2-1 | TRBV20-1 | TRBD2 | TGCAGTGCTAGAGGGACTAGCGCCAATGAGCAGTTCTTC | CSARGTSANEQFF
few | TRBJ2-5 | TRBV20-1 | . | TGCAGTGCTAGAGACCCGACAGGTGGGGAGACCCAGTACTTC | CSARDPTGGETQYF
few | TRBJ1-1 | TRBV20-1 | . | TGCAGTGCTAGAGATGTGCATAGAGGGGACACTGAAGCTTTCTTT | CSARDVHRGDTEAFF
many | TRBJ2-2 | TRBV12-3/TRBV12-4 | . | TGTGCCAGCAGCCAGACAGTCAGCACCGGGGAGCTGTTTTTT | CASSQTVSTGELFF
. | TRBJ1-5 | TRBV19 | . | TGTGCCAGTTCCTGGGGGGCCTTAGATCAGCCCCAGCATTTT | CASSWGALDQPQHF
few | TRBJ1-1 | TRBV12-3/TRBV12-4 | . | TGTGCCAGCAAGCGAGGACTCCTGTGGAACACTGAAGCTTTCTTT | CASKRGLLWNTEAFF
. | TRBJ2-2 | TRBV7-6 | . | TGTGCCAGCAGCTTAGCCGTCCCAGGGAGGCCCGGGGAGCTGTTTTTT | CASSLAVPGRPGELFF
. | TRBJ2-2 | TRBV15 | . | TGTGCCACCAGCAGAGATCAACGGAACACCGGGGAGCTGTTTTTT | CATSRDQRNTGELFF
. | TRBJ2-1 | TRBV20-1 | . | TGCAGTGCTCGGAGGGCGGTCTACAATGAGCAGTTCTTC | CSARRAVYNEQFF
. | TRBJ2-1 | TRBV6-2/TRBV6-3 | TRBD2 | TGTGCCAGCAGCAAACACGGACTAGCGGGAAGTGCCAATGAGCAGTTCTTC | CASSKHGLAGSANEQFF
few | TRBJ2-3 | TRBV2 | TRBD1 | TGTGCCAGCAGCCGACAGGGGGCCGGGGATACGCAGTATTTT | CASSRQGAGDTQYF
few | TRBJ2-3 | TRBV29-1 | TRBD1 | TGCAGCACCGGACAGGGAATAGATACGCAGTATTTT | CSTGQGIDTQYF
. | TRBJ2-5 | TRBV11-2 | TRBD2 | TGTGCCAGCAGCTTAGCCGCGGGGGACTCAGAGACCCAGTACTTC | CASSLAAGDSETQYF
few | TRBJ2-2 | TRBV29-1 | TRBD2 | TGCAGCGTTGAAGCACTAGCGGGAGTCGGGGAGCTGTTTTTT | CSVEALAGVGELFF
. | TRBJ2-3 | TRBV9 | . | TGTGCCAGCAGCGTAGATAGCCACACAGATACGCAGTATTTT | CASSVDSHTDTQYF
. | TRBJ2-5 | TRBV5-1 | . | TGCGCCAGCAGCTTGGCCCCAGTTTATCAAGAGACCCAGTACTTC | CASSLAPVYQETQYF
few | TRBJ2-5 | TRBV6-5 | . | TGTGCCAGCATTTCAATTACAGGGCGGCGGGAGACCCAGTACTTC | CASISITGRRETQYF
few | TRBJ1-1 | TRBV6-5 | . | TGTGCCAGCAGTTATAAACAGGAGACTGAAGCTTTCTTT | CASSYKQETEAFF
. | TRBJ2-7 | TRBV6-6 | . | TGTGCCAGCAGCCCTGGACAGAGGAACGAGCAGTACTTC | CASSPGQRNEQYF
. | TRBJ1-2 | TRBV6-6 | . | TGTGCCAGCAGACATTCAAGCTATGGCTACACCTTC | CASRHSSYGYTF
. | TRBJ2-2 | TRBV5-1 | . | TGCGCCAGCAAACTAGCCAACACCGGGGAGGTGTTTTTT | CASKLANTGEVFF
many | TRBJ2-3 | TRBV7-9 | TRBD1 | TGTGCCAGCAGCCGCGGACAGGGGACGGACACAGATACGCAGTATTTT | CASSRGQGTDTDTQYF
. | TRBJ1-5 | TRBV20-1 | . | TGCAGTGCTAGAGATCTCACGGACCCCAGTCAGCCCCAGCATTTT | CSARDLTDPSQPQHF
few | TRBJ2-7 | TRBV25-1 | TRBD2 | TGTGCCAGCAGTGCCGCGGGAGGCTTGTACGAGCAGTACTTC | CASSAAGGLYEQYF
few | TRBJ1-2 | TRBV7-2 | . | TGTGCCAGCAGCTTAATGGGGACACAGCTTGGCTACACCTTC | CASSLMGTQLGYTF
few | TRBJ1-1 | TRBV29-1 | . | TGCAGCGTAGGACAAGCGGGGGCTGAAGCTTTCTTT | CSVGQAGAEAFF